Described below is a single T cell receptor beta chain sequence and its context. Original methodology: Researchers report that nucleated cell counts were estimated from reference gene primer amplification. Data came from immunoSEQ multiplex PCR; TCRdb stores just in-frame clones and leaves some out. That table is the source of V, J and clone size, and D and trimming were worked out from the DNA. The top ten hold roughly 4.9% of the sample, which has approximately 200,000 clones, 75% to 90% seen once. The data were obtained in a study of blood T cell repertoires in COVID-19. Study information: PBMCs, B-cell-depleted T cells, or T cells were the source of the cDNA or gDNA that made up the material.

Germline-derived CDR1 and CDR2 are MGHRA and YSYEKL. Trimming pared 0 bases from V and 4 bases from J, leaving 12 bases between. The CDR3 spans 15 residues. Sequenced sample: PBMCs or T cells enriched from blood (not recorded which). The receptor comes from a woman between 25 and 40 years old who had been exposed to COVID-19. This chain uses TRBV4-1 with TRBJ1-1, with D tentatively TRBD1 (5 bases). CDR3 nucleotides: TGCGCCAGCAGCCAAGATCCCACAGGCGGCACTGAAGCTTTCTTT. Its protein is CASSQDPTGGTEAFF.